These 3 T cell receptor beta chains were sequenced from one sample in a study of beta chain features in type 1 diabetes. Sequencing targeted expressed TCRB transcripts, as all isolated RNA had been reverse transcribed. Profiled with immunoSEQ multiplex PCR; TCRdb holds only in-frame clones, not every one. This table has 200,000 to 300,000 clones, 11% appearing once. General study findings and limits: For Type 1 diabetes patients, all four CD4+ subsets carried TCRB CDR3s that were moderately but significantly shorter.

Which antigens these TCRs recognize remains unknown. The source material was naive CD4+ T cells from blood. The source is a man aged 30-40 years with type 1 diabetes.

This chain uses TRBV4-3 with TRBJ2-3, with TRBD2 matching over 8 bases. The V gene's germline CDR1 is LGHNA and CDR2 YSLEER. J was trimmed by 6 bases and V by 1 base; bases with no gene match: 6. This CDR3 has 15 residues. CDR3 amino acids: CASSQGGGGGDTQYF. The CDR3 DNA is TGCGCCAGCAGCCAAGGTGGCGGCGGGGGGGATACGCAGTATTTT.

The V gene is TRBV2, the J gene TRBJ1-5; a possible D gene is TRBD1 (6 bases). V was cut by 6 bases and J by 4 bases, with 10 bases left in between. In germline, CDR1 is SNHLY, CDR2 FYNNEI. The CDR3 spans 13 residues. The CDR3 loop is CASSGDTNQPQHF. CDR3 coding DNA: TGTGCCAGCAGCGGGGACACAAATCAGCCCCAGCATTTT.

This clone was recorded a few times. This rearrangement joins TRBV4-3 to TRBJ2-6, with D tentatively TRBD2 (6 bases). There are 18 residues in the CDR3. Per the germline V gene, CDR1 is LGHNA and CDR2 is YSLEER. Trimming took 0 bases from V and 2 from J, leaving 14 bases between them. CDR3 in amino acids: CASSQDGRGIAGANVLTF. The CDR3 DNA follows: TGCGCCAGCAGCCAAGATGGGCGGGGAATTGCTGGGGCCAACGTCCTGACTTTC.